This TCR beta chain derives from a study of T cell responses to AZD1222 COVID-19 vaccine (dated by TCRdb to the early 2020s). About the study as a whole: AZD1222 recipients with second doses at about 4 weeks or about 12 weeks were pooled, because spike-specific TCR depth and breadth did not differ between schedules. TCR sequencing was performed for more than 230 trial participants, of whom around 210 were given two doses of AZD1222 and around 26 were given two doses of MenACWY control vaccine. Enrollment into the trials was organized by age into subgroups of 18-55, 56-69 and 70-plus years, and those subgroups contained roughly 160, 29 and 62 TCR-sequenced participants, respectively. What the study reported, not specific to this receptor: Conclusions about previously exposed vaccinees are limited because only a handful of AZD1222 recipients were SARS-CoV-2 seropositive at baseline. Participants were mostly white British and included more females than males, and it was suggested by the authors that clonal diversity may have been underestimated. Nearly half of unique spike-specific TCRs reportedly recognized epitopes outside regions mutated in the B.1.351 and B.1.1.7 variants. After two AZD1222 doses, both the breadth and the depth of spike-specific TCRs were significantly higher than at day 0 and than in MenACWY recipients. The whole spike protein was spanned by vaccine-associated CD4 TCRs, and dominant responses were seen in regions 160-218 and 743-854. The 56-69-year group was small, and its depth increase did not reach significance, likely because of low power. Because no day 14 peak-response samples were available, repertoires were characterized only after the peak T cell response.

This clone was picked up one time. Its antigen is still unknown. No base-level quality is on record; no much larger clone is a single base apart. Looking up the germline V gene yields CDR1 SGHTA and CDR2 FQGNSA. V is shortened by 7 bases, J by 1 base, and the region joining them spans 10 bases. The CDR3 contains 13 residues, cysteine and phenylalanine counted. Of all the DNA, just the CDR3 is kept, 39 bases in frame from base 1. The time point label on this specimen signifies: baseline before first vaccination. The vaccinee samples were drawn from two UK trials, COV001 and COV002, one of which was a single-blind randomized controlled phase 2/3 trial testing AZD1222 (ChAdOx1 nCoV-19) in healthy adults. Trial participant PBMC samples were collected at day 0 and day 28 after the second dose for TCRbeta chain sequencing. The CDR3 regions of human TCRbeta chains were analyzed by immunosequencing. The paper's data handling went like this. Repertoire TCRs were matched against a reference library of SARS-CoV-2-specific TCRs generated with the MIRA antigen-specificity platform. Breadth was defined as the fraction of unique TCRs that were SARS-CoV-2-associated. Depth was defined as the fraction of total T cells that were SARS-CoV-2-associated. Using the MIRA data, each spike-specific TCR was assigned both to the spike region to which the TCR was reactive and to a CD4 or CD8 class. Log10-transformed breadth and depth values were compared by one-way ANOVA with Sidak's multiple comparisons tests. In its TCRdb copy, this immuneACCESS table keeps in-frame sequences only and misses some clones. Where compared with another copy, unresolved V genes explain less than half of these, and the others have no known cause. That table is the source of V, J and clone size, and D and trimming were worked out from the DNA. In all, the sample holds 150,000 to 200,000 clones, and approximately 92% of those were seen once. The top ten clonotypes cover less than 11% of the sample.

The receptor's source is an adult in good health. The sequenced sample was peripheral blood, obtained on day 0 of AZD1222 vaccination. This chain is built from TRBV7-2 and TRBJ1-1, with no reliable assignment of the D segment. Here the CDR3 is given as CASKRTANTEAFF. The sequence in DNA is TGTGCCAGCAAGAGGACGGCGAACACTGAAGCTTTCTTT. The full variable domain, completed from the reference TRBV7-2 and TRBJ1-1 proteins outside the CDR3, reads GAGVSQSPSNKVTEKGKDVELRCDPISGHTALYWYRQSLGQGLEFLIYFQGNSAPDKSGLPSDRFSAERTGGSVSTLTIQRTQQEDSAVYLCASKRTANTEAFFGQGTRLTVV.